The table lists the clone carrying this T cell receptor beta chain with a few counts. One entry per CDR3 protein, called by TCRdb with MiXCR from the RT-PCR reads. Of about 680,000 distinct CDR3 sequences detected, approximately 15% appear once; the ten largest clones hold 3.6%. Trimming left V 3 bases short and J 6 bases short, with 14 bases between. This CDR3 spans 14 amino acids. The germline gives CDR1 MNHEY, CDR2 SMNVEV (reference sequence). The chain uses TRBV27 and TRBJ1-2, with a possible D match to TRBD1 (5 bases). The sample consisted of memory CD4+ T cells from blood. The TCR was taken from a female donor in good health, serving as a healthy control. CDR3 residues: CASSFTPGTDGYTF. The CDR3, as DNA: TGTGCCAGCAGTTTTACCCCAGGGACGGATGGCTACACCTTC.